This is a list of T cell receptor beta chains from one sample in a study of identical twins. TCRdb reprocessed the 5' RACE reads via MiXCR and lists one record per CDR3 protein. The repertoire consists of 500,000 to 550,000 distinct CDR3 sequences, with about a fifth occurring once and the leading ten covering 0.48%. The same data also went into a second study, on yellow fever vaccine responses in identical twins.

Material: CD4+ T cells sorted from blood. These receptors were taken from a woman under 30 in good health. CDR3s include the opening cysteine and the closing phenylalanine or tryptophan. The D gene is left open where the match is weak. Part of the rows lack a size; the others show once, few, many or a class for expanded clones.

TRBJ1-1,TRBV12-3/TRBV12-4,few,-,TGTGCCAGCAGTTTAAACAGTGGGAACACTGAAGCTTTCTTT,CASSLNSGNTEAFF
TRBJ1-1,TRBV11-2,-,-,TGTGCCAGCAGCTTCAATATGGGGGGGGTCCTGAACACTGAAGCTTTCTTT,CASSFNMGGVLNTEAFF
TRBJ2-3,TRBV28,-,-,TGTGCCAGCAGTTTAATTGTAGCCATCTTAAGAGATACGCAGTATTTT,CASSLIVAILRDTQYF
TRBJ2-7,TRBV12-3/TRBV12-4,-,-,TGTGCCAGCAGCTCAAGTGGACTACTCTCCTACGAGCAGTACTTC,CASSSSGLLSYEQYF
TRBJ2-1,TRBV11-3,-,-,TGTGCCAGCAGCTTAGAAGGGCACAATGAGCAGTTCTTC,CASSLEGHNEQFF
TRBJ2-7,TRBV28,-,-,TGTGCCAGCAGTCCCCACCCGCGGGGTTACGAGCAGTACTTC,CASSPHPRGYEQYF
TRBJ1-1,TRBV7-9,-,TRBD1,TGTGCCAGCAGCTTATCACAGGGGTGGACTGAAGCTTTCTTT,CASSLSQGWTEAFF
TRBJ2-1,TRBV9,many,TRBD1,TGTGCCAGCAGCAGATCCGGGACAGAGCTGTACAATGAGCAGTTCTTC,CASSRSGTELYNEQFF
TRBJ2-3,TRBV7-8,few,TRBD2,TGTGCCAGCAGCTCCTCGACTAGCGGGAAAGGGCATACGCAGTATTTT,CASSSSTSGKGHTQYF
TRBJ2-1,TRBV12-3/TRBV12-4,-,-,TGTGCCAGCAGTTTACCAGACTACAATGAGCAGTTCTTC,CASSLPDYNEQFF
TRBJ1-2,TRBV27,-,TRBD1,TGTGCCAGCAGTCCAACCTGGACAGGGAACTATGGCTACACCTTC,CASSPTWTGNYGYTF
TRBJ2-1,TRBV19,-,TRBD2,TGTGCCAGTAGCTATACGGGACTAGCGGGAGGCAATGAGCAGTTCTTC,CASSYTGLAGGNEQFF
TRBJ2-1,TRBV7-8,-,TRBD2,TGTGCCGCCAGCGGGGGGTCCTTTCCGAATGAGCAGTTCTTC,CAASGGSFPNEQFF
TRBJ2-1,TRBV6-5,-,-,TGTGCCAGCAGTTCCCGGGACCACAACTACAATGAGCAGTTCTTC,CASSSRDHNYNEQFF